One and the same sample provided the 10 T cell receptor beta chains below, sequenced in a study of technical replicates of blood from a handful of donors. Clones were read by immunoSEQ multiplex PCR, and TCRdb kept only the in-frame ones, dropping some. This sample yields tens of thousands of clones, of which roughly 94% are seen a single time; 0.38% belongs to the top ten. Sequenced sample: T cells isolated from PBMCs. These receptors all come from a human donor in good health.

The gene calls are TRBV7-2 and TRBJ2-5; no reliable D call. This CDR3 comprises 14 residues. Germline V CDR1 and CDR2: SGHTA, FQGNSA. V was cut by 2 bases and J by 2 bases, with 9 bases left in between. The CDR3 DNA reads TGTGCCAGCAGCTTACAAGCGACTCAAGAGACCCAGTACTTC. It specifies CASSLQATQETQYF.

The chain employs TRBV7-9 and TRBJ2-7; D gene uncertain. The CDR3 has 15 amino acids. CDR1 and CDR2 from the germline V gene are SEHNR and FQNEAQ (reference sequence). With 3 bases removed from V and 5 bases from J, the gap between germline ends came to 17 bases. The CDR3 DNA is TGTGCCAGCAGCTTCGTGACTCAAAACCCCCACGAGCAGTACTTC. It is translated as CASSFVTQNPHEQYF.

V gene TRBV18 combines with J gene TRBJ2-5; D is perhaps TRBD1 (7 bases). Trimming cost V 4 bases and J 2 bases, with 17 bases left between them. The length of the CDR3 is 16 residues. The germline CDR1 and CDR2 sequences are KGHSH and LQKENI. This CDR3 is CASSRRQGGWQETQYF. CDR3 DNA sequence: TGTGCCAGCTCACGAAGACAGGGAGGATGGCAAGAGACCCAGTACTTC.

J is TRBJ1-1 and V is TRBV5-1, with 9 bases identical to TRBD1. The J segment lost 9 bases and the V segment lost 5 bases, leaving 14 bases of the junction unmatched. This CDR3 has 15 residues. CDR1 and CDR2 from the germline V gene are SGHRS and YFSETQ. The CDR3, as DNA: TGCGCCAGCAGTTACGACCGAGGACAGGGGCAAAAAGCTTTCTTT. This sequence encodes CASSYDRGQGQKAFF.

V and J are TRBV27 and TRBJ1-5, with D perhaps matching TRBD1 (6 bases). The germline V and J ends were trimmed by 7 bases and 0 bases, with 28 bases remaining between them. Germline CDR1 is MNHEY and CDR2 is SMNVEV (reference sequence). CDR3 length: 20 residues. The CDR3 loop is CASTSSGQARKGVSNQPQHF. In DNA form, the CDR3 reads TGTGCCAGCACTTCTTCTGGCCAAGCTCGGAAGGGGGTTAGCAATCAGCCCCAGCATTTT.

A few counts support this clone. The J gene is TRBJ2-2, the V gene TRBV9, with D maybe TRBD1 (6 bases). V was clipped by 0 bases and J by 8 bases, with 11 bases between them. Germline V gives CDR1 SGDLS, CDR2 YYNGEE. The length of the CDR3 is 14 residues. The CDR3 region is CASSVVWGLGELFF. The CDR3 DNA follows: TGTGCCAGCAGCGTAGTTTGGGGGCTGGGGGAGCTGTTTTTT.

This chain connects TRBV30 to TRBJ1-1; the D gene is possibly TRBD1 (6 bases). V was trimmed by 4 bases and J by 3 bases, leaving 12 bases between them. This CDR3 contains 13 residues. The germline V gene has CDR1 GTSNPN and CDR2 SVGIG (reference sequence). In nucleotides, the CDR3 is TGTGCCTGGAAGGGGCACAGGGACACTGAAGCTTTCTTT. It translates to CAWKGHRDTEAFF.

This clone was detected only once. The V and J genes are TRBV5-6 and TRBJ2-5; 10 bases are a match to TRBD1. Per germline, CDR1 SGHDT and CDR2 YYEEEE. V shed 4 bases and J 6 bases; nucleotides not matched to a gene: 9. The CDR3 consists of 15 residues. DNA of the CDR3: TGTGCCAGCAGCGGACAGGGGGGCTTTCTGCAGACCCAGTACTTC. Its protein is CASSGQGGFLQTQYF.

The rearrangement joins TRBV5-1 to TRBJ2-4; possible D gene TRBD2, 5 bases. The CDR3 runs 16 residues. Trimming pared 5 bases from V and 7 bases from J, leaving 22 bases between. The germline CDR1 and CDR2 sequences are SGHRS and YFSETQ. The CDR3 region has the DNA TGCGCCAGCAGTTTAAACGCCGGAGGTACCGGGAACATTCAGTACTTC. Its translation is CASSLNAGGTGNIQYF.

The V call is TRBV29-1, the J call TRBJ2-1, with 13 bases fitting TRBD2. Germline lookup yields CDR1 SQVTM and CDR2 ANQGSEA. V dropped 5 bases and J dropped 0; count of bases not matched to a gene: 7. The CDR3 runs to 17 residues. CDR3 nucleotide sequence: TGCAGCGTTATGGGACTAGCGGGGACCAGCTCCTACAATGAGCAGTTCTTC. This gives the protein CSVMGLAGTSSYNEQFF.